What follows are 10 T cell receptor beta chains derived from one specimen sequenced in a study of blood T cell repertoires in COVID-19 (dated by TCRdb to 2018 to 2021). Libraries were made using the immunoSEQ multiplex PCR assay. The clones in this table, taken by TCRdb from immuneACCESS, are in-frame only. Not every clone is retained; where verified, under half of the shortfall comes from an unresolved V gene, and the cause of the rest is unknown. Within this sample are under 200,000 clones, with 80% to 85% of them counted one time only. The ten largest clones represent 12% to 15% of the sample. The sequencing sample was made of peripheral blood. Every receptor here comes from a man younger than 35 with active or convalescent COVID-19.

The V call is TRBV10-1, the J call TRBJ2-1; D remains unclear. Trimming took 4 bases from V and 5 from J, leaving 12 bases between them. This CDR3 comprises 14 residues. Germline lookup yields CDR1 WNHNN and CDR2 SYGVQD (reference sequence). In nucleotides, the CDR3 is TGCGCCAGCAGTGCCCGTAGCCCAGACAATGAGCAGTTCTTC. This encodes CASSARSPDNEQFF.

This clone was counted only a few times. The rearrangement uses TRBV10-1 and TRBJ2-1; 8 nucleotides align to TRBD1. The CDR3 runs to 16 residues. V was clipped by 0 bases and J by 4 bases; unmatched bases: 5. Germline assignment: CDR1 WNHNN and CDR2 SYGVQD (reference sequence). CDR3 residues: CASSESSRGPYNEQFF. The CDR3 coding sequence is TGCGCCAGCAGTGAGTCGAGCAGGGGGCCATACAATGAGCAGTTCTTC.

This clone was counted once. This sequence joins TRBV27 and TRBJ1-1; D not resolved. The CDR3 loop spans 17 amino acids. Trimming took 0 bases from V and 0 from J, leaving 14 bases between them. Germline V gene lookup returns CDR1 MNHEY and CDR2 SMNVEV (reference sequence). CDR3 coding DNA: TGTGCCAGCAGTTTATCGGCTTGGAGGCAAGTGAACACTGAAGCTTTCTTT. This codes for CASSLSAWRQVNTEAFF.

J is TRBJ1-2 and V is TRBV2; D remains unclear. Germline V gives CDR1 SNHLY, CDR2 FYNNEI. Trimming left V 7 bases short and J 1 base short, with 10 bases between. The CDR3 runs 13 residues. The CDR3 region has the DNA TGTGCCAGCAAATCAGACATTAACTATGGCTACACCTTC. This encodes CASKSDINYGYTF.

This CDR3 is CASSESGTSWRNIQYF. CDR3 nucleotides: TGTGCCAGCAGTGAATCGGGGACTAGTTGGCGAAACATTCAGTACTTC. The chain joins TRBV2 to TRBJ2-4, with 8 bases lining up with TRBD2. This CDR3 comprises 16 residues. In germline, CDR1 is SNHLY, CDR2 FYNNEI. Trimming took 2 bases from V and 6 from J; bases not matched to a gene: 9.

The chain carries TRBV5-8 and TRBJ1-4, with D perhaps TRBD1 (5 bases). Germline V gene lookup returns CDR1 SGHTS and CDR2 YDEGEE. V was trimmed by 4 bases and J by 7 bases, leaving 14 bases between them. This CDR3 is built from 14 residues. The CDR3 reads CASSPWATAEKLFF. The CDR3 DNA is TGTGCCAGCAGCCCCTGGGCGACAGCTGAAAAACTGTTTTTT. Using reference TRBV5-8 and TRBJ1-4 for the parts outside the CDR3, the full variable domain is EAGVTQSPTHLIKTRGQQATLRCSPISGHTSVYWYQQALGLGLQFLLWYDEGEERNRGNFPPRFSGRQFPNYSSELNVNALELEDSALYLCASSPWATAEKLFFGSGTQLSVL.

The CDR3 reads CASSLVRGRGQDYGYTF. The CDR3 coding sequence is TGTGCCAGCAGCTTAGTGCGAGGCAGGGGGCAGGACTATGGCTACACCTTC. The chain combines TRBV11-2 with TRBJ1-2, with TRBD1 matching 8 bases. CDR3 length: 17 amino acids. Germline CDR1 reads SGHAT; CDR2 reads FQNNGV. The V gene end was trimmed by 1 base and the J gene end by 3 bases; junction bases not matched to a gene: 10.

V is TRBV7-2 and J is TRBJ2-3, with TRBD2 matching over 9 bases. This CDR3 spans 16 amino acids. With 1 base clipped from V and 4 bases from J, the junction kept 6 bases outside the gene matches. Germline CDR1 SGHTA, CDR2 FQGNSA. The CDR3 nucleotides are TGTGCCAGCAGCTTAGGCCCAGCGGGAGGACCAGATACGCAGTATTTT. It codes for CASSLGPAGGPDTQYF.

The rearrangement joins TRBV5-5 to TRBJ1-5; 7 bases line up with TRBD1. The CDR3 has 14 amino acids. The ends lost 6 bases at V and 9 bases at J; junction bases unmatched: 12. The germline V gene encodes CDR1 SGHKS and CDR2 YYEKEE (reference sequence). The CDR3 protein is CASTLGQQGAPQHF. In DNA form, the CDR3 reads TGTGCCAGCACCCTGGGACAGCAAGGGGCGCCCCAGCATTTT.

The rearrangement joins TRBV5-1 to TRBJ2-7; 8 bases agree with TRBD2. Germline values: CDR1 SGHRS, CDR2 YFSETQ. V lost 0 bases and J lost 6; bases outside the gene matches: 8. This CDR3 comprises 15 residues. CDR3 sequence reads: CASSLGREGPLEQYF. DNA of the CDR3: TGCGCCAGCAGCTTGGGACGGGAGGGCCCTCTCGAGCAGTACTTC.